This entry features one TCR beta chain sequence. The data were obtained in a study of cytomegalovirus exposure and HLA in healthy donors. Per the germline V gene, CDR1 is SGHNT and CDR2 is YYREEE (reference sequence). The ends were cut back, 4 bases at V and 4 bases at J, with 11 bases in the middle. This CDR3 is built from 14 residues. Primers included in the PCR were 60 Vbeta and 13 Jbeta primers. Only in-frame clones appear in the TCRdb table, and some are missing; sequencing was by immunoSEQ multiplex PCR. This sample has about 160,000 clones, with less than 85% found just once. This TCR derives from a man aged 35-49 years in good health and CMV-seronegative. The V gene is TRBV5-4, the J gene TRBJ2-2; D gene uncertain. Sequenced material: PBMCs. In nucleotides, the CDR3 is TGTGCCAGCAGCACCCAGACTCCCACCGGGGAGCTGTTTTTT. Protein: CASSTQTPTGELFF.